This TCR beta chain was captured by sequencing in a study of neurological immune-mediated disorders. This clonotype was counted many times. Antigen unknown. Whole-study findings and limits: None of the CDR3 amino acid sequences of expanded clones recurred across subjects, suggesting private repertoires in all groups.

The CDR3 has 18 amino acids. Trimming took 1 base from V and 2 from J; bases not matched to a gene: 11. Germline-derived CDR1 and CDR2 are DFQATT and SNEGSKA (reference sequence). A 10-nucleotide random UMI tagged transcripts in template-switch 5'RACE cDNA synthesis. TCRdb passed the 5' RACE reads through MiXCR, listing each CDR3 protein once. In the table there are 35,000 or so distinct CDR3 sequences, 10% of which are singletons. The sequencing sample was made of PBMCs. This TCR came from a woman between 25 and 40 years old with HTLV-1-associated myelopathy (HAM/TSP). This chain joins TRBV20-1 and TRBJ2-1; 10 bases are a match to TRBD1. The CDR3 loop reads CSARGGLRDRGTYNEQFF. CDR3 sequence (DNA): TGCAGTGCTAGAGGGGGCCTCAGGGACAGGGGTACCTACAATGAGCAGTTCTTC.